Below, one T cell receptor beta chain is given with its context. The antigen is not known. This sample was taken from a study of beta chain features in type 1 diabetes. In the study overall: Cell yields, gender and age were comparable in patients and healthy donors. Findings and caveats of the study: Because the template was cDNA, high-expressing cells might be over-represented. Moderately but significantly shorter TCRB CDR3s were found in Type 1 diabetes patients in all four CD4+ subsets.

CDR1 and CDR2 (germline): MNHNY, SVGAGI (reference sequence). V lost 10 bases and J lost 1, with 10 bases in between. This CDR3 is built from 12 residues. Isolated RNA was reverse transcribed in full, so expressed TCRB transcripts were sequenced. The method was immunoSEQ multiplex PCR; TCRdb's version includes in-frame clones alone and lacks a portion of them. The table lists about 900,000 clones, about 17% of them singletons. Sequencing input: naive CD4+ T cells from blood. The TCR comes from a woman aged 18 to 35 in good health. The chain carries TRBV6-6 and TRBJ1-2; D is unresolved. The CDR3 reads CATRRVNYGYTF. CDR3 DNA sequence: TGTGCCACCAGAAGGGTTAACTATGGCTACACCTTC.